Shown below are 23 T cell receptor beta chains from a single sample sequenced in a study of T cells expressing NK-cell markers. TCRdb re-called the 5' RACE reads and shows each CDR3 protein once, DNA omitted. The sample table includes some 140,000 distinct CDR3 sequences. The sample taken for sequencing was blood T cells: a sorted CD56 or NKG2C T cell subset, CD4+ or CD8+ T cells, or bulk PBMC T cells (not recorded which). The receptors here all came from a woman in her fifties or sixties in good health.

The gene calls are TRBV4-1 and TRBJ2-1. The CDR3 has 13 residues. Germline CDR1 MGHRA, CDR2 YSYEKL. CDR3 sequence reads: CASSQNRNYEQFF.

CDR3 in amino acids: CASTLGGATYNEQFF. The J gene is TRBJ2-1, the V gene TRBV12-3 or TRBV12-4; the D call from TCRdb, TRBD2, cannot be confirmed without DNA. This CDR3 spans 15 amino acids.

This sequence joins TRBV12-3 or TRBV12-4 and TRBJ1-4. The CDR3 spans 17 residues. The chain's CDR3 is CASSSSTHMEASEKLFF.

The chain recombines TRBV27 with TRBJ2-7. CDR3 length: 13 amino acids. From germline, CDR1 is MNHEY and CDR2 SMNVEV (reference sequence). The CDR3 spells CASSLRRDAEQYF.

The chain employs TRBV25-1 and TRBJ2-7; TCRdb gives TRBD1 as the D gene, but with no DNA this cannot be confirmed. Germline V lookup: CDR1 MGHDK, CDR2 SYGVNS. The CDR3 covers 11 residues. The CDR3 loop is CASSPGNEQYF.

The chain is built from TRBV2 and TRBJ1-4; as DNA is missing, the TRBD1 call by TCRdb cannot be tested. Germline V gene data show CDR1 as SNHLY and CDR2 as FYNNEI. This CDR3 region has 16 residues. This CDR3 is CASRDRDRGLNEKLFF.

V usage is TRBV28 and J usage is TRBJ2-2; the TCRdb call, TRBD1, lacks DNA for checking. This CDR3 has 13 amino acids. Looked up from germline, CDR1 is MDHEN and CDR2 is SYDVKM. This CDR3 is CASRRGYTGELFF.

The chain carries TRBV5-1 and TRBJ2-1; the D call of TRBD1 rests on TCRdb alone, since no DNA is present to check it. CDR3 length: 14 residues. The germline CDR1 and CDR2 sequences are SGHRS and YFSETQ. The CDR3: CASSPLQGHNEQFF.

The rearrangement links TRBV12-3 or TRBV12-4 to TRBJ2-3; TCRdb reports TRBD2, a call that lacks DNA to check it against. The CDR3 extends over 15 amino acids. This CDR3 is CASSDQAGRFDTQYF.

Here the CDR3 reads CSVVAGPQETQYF. The chain carries TRBV29-1 and TRBJ2-5; the D call of TRBD2 rests on TCRdb alone, since no DNA is present to check it. From germline, CDR1 is SQVTM and CDR2 ANQGSEA. CDR3 length: 13 residues.

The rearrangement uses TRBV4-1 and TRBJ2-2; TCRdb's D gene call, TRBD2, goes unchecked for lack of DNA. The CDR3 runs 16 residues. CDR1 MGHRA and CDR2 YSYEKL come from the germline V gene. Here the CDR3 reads CASSLGTSGSPGELFF.

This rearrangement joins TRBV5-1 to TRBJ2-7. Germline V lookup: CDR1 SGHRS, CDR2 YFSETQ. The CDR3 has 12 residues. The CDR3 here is CASSLSRDEQYF. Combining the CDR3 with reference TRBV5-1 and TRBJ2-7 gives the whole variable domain KAGVTQTPRYLIKTRGQQVTLSCSPISGHRSVSWYQQTPGQGLQFLFEYFSETQRNKGNFPGRFSGRQFSNSRSEMNVSTLELGDSALYLCASSLSRDEQYFGPGTRLTVT.

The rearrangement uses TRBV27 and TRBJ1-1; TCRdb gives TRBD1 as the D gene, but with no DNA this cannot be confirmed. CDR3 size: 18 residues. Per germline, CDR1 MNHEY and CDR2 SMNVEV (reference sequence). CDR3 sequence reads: CASSLSLLGGRVNTEAFF.

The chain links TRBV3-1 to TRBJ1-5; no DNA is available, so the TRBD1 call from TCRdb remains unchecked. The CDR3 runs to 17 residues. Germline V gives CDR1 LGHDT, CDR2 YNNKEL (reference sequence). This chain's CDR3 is CASSHPYLGANNQPQHF.

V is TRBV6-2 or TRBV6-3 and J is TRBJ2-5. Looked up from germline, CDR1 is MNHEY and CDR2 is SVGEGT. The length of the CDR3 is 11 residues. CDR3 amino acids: CASRRKETQYF.

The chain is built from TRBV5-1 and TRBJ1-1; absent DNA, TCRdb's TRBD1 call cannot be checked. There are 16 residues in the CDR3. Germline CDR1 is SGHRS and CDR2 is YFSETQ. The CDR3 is CASSTGQGRLGTEAFF. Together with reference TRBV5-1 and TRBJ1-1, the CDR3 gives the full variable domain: KAGVTQTPRYLIKTRGQQVTLSCSPISGHRSVSWYQQTPGQGLQFLFEYFSETQRNKGNFPGRFSGRQFSNSRSEMNVSTLELGDSALYLCASSTGQGRLGTEAFFGQGTRLTVV.

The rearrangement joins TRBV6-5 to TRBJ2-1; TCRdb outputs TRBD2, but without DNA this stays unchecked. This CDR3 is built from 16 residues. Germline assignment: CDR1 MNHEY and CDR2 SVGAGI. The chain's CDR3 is CASSPEGLAGSIEQFF.

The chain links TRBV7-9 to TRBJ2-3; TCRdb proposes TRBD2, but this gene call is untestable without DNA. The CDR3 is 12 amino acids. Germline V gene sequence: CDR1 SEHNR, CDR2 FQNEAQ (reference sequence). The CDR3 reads CASRAAADTQYF.

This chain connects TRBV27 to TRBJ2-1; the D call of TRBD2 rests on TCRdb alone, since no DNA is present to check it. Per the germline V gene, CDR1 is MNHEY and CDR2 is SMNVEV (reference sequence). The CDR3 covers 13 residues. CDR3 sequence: CASRSETYNEQFF.

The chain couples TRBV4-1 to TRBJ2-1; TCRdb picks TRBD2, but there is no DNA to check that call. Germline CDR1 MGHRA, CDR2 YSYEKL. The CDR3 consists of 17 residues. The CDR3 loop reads CASSQPTFTSGYNEQFF.

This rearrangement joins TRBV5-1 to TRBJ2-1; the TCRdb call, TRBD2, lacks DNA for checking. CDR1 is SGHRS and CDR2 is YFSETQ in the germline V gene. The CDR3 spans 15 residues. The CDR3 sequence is CASIAGESPGNEQFF.

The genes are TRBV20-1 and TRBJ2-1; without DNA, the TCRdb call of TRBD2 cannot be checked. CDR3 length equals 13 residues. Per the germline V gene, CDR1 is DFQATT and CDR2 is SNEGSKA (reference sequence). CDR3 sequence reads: CSAGLAGAYEQFF.

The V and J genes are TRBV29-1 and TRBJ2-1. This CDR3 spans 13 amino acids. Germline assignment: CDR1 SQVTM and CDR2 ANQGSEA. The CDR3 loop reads CSVGSAERNEQFF.